The T cell receptor (beta chain) described here comes from a study of cytomegalovirus exposure and HLA in healthy donors. Germline V gives CDR1 ENHRY, CDR2 SYGVKD. The CDR3 is 17 amino acids. V was clipped by 2 bases and J by 5 bases; unmatched bases: 8. Both 60 Vbeta primers and 13 Jbeta primers went into the PCR. The table came from immunoSEQ multiplex PCR; TCRdb's copy has only in-frame clones and leaves some out. The table includes 85,000 to 130,000 clones, roughly 77% detected once. Findings of the study overall: Published work reported that the classifier diagnosed cytomegalovirus status with high specificity and sensitivity.

This clone has just one count. The antigen is unknown. The sample comprised PBMCs. The chain joins TRBV10-3 to TRBJ2-5, with 13 positions matching TRBD2. The TCR was taken from a man between 35 and 55 years old in good health and CMV-seronegative. The CDR3 coding sequence is TGTGCCATCAGTGAGCCTTCGGGACTAGCGGGGTGGGAGACCCAGTACTTC. Translated, it gives CAISEPSGLAGWETQYF.